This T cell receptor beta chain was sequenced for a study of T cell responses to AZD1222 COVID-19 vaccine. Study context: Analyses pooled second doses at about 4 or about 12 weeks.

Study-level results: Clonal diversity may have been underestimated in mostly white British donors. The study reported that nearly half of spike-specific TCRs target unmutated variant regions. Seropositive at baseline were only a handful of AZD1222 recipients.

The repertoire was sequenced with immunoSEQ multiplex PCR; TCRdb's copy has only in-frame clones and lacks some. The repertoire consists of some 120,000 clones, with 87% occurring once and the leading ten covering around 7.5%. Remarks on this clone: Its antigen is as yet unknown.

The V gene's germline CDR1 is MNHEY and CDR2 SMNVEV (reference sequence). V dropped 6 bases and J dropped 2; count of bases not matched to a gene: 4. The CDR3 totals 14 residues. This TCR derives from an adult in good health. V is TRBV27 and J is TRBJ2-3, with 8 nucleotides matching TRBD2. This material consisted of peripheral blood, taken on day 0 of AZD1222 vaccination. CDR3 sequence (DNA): TGTGCCAGCAGGAAGCGGGGGCACACAGATACGCAGTATTTT. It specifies CASRKRGHTDTQYF.